The TCR beta chain under discussion was sequenced for a study of T-cell memory formation after mild COVID-19. Whole-study context: Largely, TCR clusters stayed within a single donor. Regarding the study as a whole: Clones contracting day 15 to 85 were balanced CD4/CD8; later expanders leaned CD4+.

V was shortened by 2 bases and J by 5 bases, with 19 bases between the two germline ends. The germline V gene has CDR1 SGHRS and CDR2 YFSETQ. This CDR3 spans 17 amino acids. From the 5' RACE reads, TCRdb called clonotypes with MiXCR, one entry per CDR3 protein. Among over 130,000 distinct CDR3 sequences listed, 11% to 15% were seen once. The sample holds many counts of this clonotype. Antigen unknown. The sample comprised PBMCs or a T cell subset sorted from them (not recorded which). The chain combines TRBV5-1 with TRBJ2-2; the D gene is possibly TRBD2 (6 bases). The source is an adult woman who had mild COVID-19 (a few samples of this study predate the infection). Cell type and time point are not known. The CDR3 DNA follows: TGCGCCAGCAGCTTCCCAAGACTAGGGATCGGGACCGGGGAGCTGTTTTTT. Its protein product is CASSFPRLGIGTGELFF.